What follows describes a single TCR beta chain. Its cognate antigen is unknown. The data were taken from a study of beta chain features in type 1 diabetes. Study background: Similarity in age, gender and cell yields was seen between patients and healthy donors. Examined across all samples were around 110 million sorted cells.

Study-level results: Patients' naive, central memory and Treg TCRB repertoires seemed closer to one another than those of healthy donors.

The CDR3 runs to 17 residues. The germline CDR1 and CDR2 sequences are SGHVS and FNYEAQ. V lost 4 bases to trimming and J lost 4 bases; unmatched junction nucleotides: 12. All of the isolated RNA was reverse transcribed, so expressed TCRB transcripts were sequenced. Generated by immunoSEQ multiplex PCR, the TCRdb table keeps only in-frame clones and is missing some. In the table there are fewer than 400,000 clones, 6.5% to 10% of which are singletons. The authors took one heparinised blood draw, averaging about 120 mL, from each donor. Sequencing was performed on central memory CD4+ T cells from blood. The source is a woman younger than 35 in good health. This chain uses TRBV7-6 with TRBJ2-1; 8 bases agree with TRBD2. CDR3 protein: CASSSREQAGGYNEQFF. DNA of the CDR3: TGTGCCAGCAGCTCCCGGGAGCAGGCGGGAGGATACAATGAGCAGTTCTTC.